Given below is one T cell receptor (beta chain) in context. The data stem from a study of OX40 agonist ivuxolimab in advanced cancers. Study-level information: Dose-escalation patients suffered from hepatocellular carcinoma, melanoma, renal cell or head and neck cancer.

Trimming took 5 bases from V and 4 from J, leaving 17 bases between them. CDR3 length equals 15 residues. Germline V gives CDR1 MNHNS, CDR2 SASEGT. TCRdb's table, derived via immunoSEQ multiplex PCR, lists solely in-frame clones and lacks some. Among about 68,000 clones, about 90% were seen once, and the ten largest hold just over 0.3%. The chain uses TRBV6-1 and TRBJ1-2; no definite D call. The sequences come from CD4+ or CD8+ T cells sorted from blood, collected in a trial of the OX40 agonist ivuxolimab. The receptor was derived from an adult with an advanced solid tumor such as melanoma, head and neck, liver or kidney cancer. CDR3 nucleotide sequence: TGTGCCAGCAGTCAGCCCCTGCGCCGAGGCTATGGCTACACCTTC. Translating gives CASSQPLRRGYGYTF.